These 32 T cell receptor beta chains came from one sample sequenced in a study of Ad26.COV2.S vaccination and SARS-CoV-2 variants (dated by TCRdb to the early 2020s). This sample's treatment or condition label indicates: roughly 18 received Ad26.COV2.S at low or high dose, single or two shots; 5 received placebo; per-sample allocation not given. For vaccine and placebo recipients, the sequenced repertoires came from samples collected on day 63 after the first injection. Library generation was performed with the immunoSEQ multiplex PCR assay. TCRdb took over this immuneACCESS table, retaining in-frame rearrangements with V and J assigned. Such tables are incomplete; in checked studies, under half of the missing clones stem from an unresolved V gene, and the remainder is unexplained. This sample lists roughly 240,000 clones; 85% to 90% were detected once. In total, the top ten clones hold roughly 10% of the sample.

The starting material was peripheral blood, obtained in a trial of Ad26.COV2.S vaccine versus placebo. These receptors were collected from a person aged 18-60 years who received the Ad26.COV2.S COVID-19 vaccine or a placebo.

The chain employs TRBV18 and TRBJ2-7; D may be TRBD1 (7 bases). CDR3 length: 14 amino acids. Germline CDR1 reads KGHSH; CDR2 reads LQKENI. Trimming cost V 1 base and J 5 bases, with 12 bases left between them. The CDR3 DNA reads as TGTGCCAGCTCACCACGACAGGGAGGCGACGAGCAGTACTTC. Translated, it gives CASSPRQGGDEQYF.

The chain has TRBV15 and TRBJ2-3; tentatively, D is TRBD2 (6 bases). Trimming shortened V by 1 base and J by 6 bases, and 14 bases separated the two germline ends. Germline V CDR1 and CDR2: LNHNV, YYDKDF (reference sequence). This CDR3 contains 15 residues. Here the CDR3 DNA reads TGTGCCACCAGCAGAGGAGGCGGGGCGGTGGATACGCAGTATTTT. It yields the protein CATSRGGGAVDTQYF.

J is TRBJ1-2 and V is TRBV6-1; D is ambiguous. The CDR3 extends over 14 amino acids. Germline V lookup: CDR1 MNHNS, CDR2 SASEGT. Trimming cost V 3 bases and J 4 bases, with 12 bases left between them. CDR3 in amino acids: CASSDPDAGYGYTF. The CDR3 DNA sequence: TGTGCCAGCAGTGACCCAGACGCCGGCTATGGCTACACCTTC.

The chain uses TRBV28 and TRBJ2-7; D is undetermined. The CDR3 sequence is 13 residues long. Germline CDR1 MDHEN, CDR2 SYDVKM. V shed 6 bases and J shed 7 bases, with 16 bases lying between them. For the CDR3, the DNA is TGTGCCAGCAGGGCGGCCAGCCTCCAGGAGCAGTACTTC. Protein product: CASRAASLQEQYF.

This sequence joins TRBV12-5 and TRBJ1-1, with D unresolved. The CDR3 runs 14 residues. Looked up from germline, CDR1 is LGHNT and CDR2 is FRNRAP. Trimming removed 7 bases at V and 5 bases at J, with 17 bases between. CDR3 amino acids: CASAGFGRVTEAFF. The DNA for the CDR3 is TGTGCTAGTGCTGGGTTCGGTAGGGTGACTGAAGCTTTCTTT.

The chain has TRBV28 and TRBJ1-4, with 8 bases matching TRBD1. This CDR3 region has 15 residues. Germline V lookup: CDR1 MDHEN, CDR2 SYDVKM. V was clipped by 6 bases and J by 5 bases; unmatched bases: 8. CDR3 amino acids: CASSRTGGGNEKLFF. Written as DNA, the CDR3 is TGTGCCAGCAGCCGAACAGGGGGAGGGAATGAAAAACTGTTTTTT.

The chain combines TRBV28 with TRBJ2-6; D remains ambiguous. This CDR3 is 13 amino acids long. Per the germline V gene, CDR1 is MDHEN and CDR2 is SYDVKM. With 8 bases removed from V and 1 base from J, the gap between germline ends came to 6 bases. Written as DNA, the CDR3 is TGTGCCAGCCACATTTCTGGGGCCAACGTCCTGACTTTC. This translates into CASHISGANVLTF.

The CDR3: CASSSHTDTQYF. The CDR3 DNA reads TGCGCCAGCAGTTCTCACACAGATACGCAGTATTTT. The chain uses TRBV4-1 and TRBJ2-3; no reliable D call. The V and J ends lost 6 bases and 2 bases respectively, with 6 bases between them. The CDR3 loop spans 12 amino acids. The germline CDR1 and CDR2 sequences are MGHRA and YSYEKL.

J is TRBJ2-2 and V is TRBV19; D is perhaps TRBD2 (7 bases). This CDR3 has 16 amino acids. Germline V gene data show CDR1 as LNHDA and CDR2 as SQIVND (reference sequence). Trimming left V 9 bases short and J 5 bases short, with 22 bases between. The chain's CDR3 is CASSPAGALRTGELFF. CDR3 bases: TGTGCCAGCTCCCCCGCGGGGGCGCTCAGGACCGGGGAGCTGTTTTTT.

CDR3 loop: CATSYGWGGAYEQYF. CDR3 nucleotides: TGTGCCACGAGTTACGGCTGGGGGGGGGCCTACGAGCAGTACTTC. The chain couples TRBV6-6 to TRBJ2-7, with TRBD2 matching 7 bases. Germline CDR1 and CDR2: MNHNY and SVGAGI (reference sequence). The V segment lost 10 bases and the J segment 2 bases; nucleotides outside the gene matches: 14. This CDR3 has 15 amino acids.

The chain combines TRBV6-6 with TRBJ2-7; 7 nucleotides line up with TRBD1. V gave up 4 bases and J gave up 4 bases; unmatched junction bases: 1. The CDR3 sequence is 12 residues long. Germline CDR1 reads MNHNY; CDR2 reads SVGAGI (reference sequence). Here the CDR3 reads CASSSQGYEQYF. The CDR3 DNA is TGTGCCAGCAGTTCACAGGGGTACGAGCAGTACTTC.

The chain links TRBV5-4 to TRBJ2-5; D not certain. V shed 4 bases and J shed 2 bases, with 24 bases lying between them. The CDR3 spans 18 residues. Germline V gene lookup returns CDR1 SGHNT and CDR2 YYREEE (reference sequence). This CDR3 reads CASSEAGPREVWQETQYF. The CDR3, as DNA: TGTGCCAGCAGCGAAGCCGGGCCCCGCGAGGTGTGGCAAGAGACCCAGTACTTC.

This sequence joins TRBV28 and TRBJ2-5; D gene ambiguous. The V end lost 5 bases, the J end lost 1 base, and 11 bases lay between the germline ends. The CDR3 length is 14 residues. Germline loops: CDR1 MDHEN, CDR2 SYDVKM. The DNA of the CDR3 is TGTGCCAGCAGTCCGACTCAGCCCCAAGAGACCCAGTACTTC. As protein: CASSPTQPQETQYF.

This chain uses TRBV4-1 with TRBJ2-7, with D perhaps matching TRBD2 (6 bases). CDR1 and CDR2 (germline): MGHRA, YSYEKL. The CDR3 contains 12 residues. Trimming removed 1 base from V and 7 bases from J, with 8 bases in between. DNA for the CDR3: TGCGCCAGCAGCCAAGTTGGGGGGGAGCAGTACTTC. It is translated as CASSQVGGEQYF.

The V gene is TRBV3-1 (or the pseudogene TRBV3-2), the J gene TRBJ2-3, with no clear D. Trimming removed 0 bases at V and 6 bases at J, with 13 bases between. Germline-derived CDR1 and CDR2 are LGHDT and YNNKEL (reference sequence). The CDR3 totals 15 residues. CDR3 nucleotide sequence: TGTGCCAGCAGCCAAGATTTGGATAAAGCGGATACGCAGTATTTT. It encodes CASSQDLDKADTQYF.

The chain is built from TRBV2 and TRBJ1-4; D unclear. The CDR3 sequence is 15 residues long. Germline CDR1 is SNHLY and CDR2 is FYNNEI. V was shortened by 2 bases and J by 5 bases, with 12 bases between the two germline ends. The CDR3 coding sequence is TGTGCCAGCAGTGAACCTATGGGAACAAATGAAAAACTGTTTTTT. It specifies CASSEPMGTNEKLFF.

The CDR3 spells CASRRDSTYNEQFF. The CDR3 nucleotides are TGTGCCAGCAGAAGGGACAGCACATACAATGAGCAGTTCTTC. The chain couples TRBV6-5 to TRBJ2-1; 7 nucleotides match TRBD1. V lost 6 bases and J lost 4; bases outside the gene matches: 6. The CDR3 has 14 amino acids. Germline values: CDR1 MNHEY, CDR2 SVGAGI.

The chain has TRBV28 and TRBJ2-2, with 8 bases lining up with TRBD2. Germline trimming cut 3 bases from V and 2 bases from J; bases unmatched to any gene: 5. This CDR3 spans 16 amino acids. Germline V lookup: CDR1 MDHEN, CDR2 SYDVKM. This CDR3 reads CASSLRTSTNTGELFF. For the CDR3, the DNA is TGTGCCAGCAGTTTGAGGACTAGCACAAACACCGGGGAGCTGTTTTTT.

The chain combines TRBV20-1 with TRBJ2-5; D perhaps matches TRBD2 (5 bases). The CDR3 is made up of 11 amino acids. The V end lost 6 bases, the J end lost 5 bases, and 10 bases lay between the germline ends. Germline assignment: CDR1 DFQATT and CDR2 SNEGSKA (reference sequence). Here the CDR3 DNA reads TGCAGTGCCATTACGGGGGAGACCCAGTACTTC. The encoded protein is CSAITGETQYF.

The CDR3 DNA follows: TGTGCCAGCAGTTTGGCGGGAGGGTACCCCTACGAGCAGTACTTC. Protein sequence: CASSLAGGYPYEQYF. V is TRBV6-5 and J is TRBJ2-7; TRBD2 matches 9 bases. Looked up from germline, CDR1 is MNHEY and CDR2 is SVGAGI. The CDR3 length is 15 residues. With V trimmed by 4 bases and J by 2 bases, 6 bases remained unmatched.

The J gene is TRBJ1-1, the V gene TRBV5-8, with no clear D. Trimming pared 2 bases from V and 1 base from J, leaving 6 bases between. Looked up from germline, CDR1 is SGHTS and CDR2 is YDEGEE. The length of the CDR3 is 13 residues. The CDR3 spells CASSFERNTEAFF. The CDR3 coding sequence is TGTGCCAGCAGCTTCGAGAGGAACACTGAAGCTTTCTTT.

CDR3 nucleotides: TGTGCCAGCAGCCAAATAGCGGGAGCCTACAATGAGCAGTTCTTC. Residues: CASSQIAGAYNEQFF. This chain connects TRBV5-8 to TRBJ2-1, with TRBD2 matching over 9 bases. Per germline, CDR1 SGHTS and CDR2 YDEGEE. With V trimmed by 4 bases and J by 2 bases, 4 bases remained unmatched. CDR3 size: 15 residues.

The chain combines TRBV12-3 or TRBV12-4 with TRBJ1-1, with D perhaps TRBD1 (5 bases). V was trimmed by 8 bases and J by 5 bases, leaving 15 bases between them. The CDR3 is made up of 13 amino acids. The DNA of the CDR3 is TGTGCCAGCGGGGAGCTTGGGGGGACTGAAGCTTTCTTT. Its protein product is CASGELGGTEAFF.

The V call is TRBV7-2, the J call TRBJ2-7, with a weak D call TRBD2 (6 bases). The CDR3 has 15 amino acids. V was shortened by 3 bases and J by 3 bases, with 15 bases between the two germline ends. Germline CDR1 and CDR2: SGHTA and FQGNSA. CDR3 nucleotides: TGTGCCAGCAGCTTTGACGGGGGTCTGTACTACGAGCAGTACTTC. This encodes CASSFDGGLYYEQYF.

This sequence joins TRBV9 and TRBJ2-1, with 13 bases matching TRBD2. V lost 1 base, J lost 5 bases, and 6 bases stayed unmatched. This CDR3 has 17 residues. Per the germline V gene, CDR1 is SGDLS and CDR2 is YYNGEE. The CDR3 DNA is TGTGCCAGCAGCGTAATTCAGGGACTAGCGGGGCACAATGAGCAGTTCTTC. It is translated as CASSVIQGLAGHNEQFF.

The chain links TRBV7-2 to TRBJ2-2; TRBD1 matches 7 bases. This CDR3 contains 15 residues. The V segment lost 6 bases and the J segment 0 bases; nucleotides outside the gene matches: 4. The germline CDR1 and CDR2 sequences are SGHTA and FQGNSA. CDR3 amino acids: CASRKDRSNTGELFF. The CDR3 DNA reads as TGTGCCAGCAGAAAGGACAGGTCGAACACCGGGGAGCTGTTTTTT.

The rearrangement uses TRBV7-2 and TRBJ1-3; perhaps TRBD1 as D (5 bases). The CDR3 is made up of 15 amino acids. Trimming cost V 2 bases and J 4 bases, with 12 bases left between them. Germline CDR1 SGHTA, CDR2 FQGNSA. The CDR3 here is CASSLPGGLGNTIYF. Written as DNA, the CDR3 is TGTGCCAGCAGCTTACCGGGGGGGTTGGGAAACACCATATATTTT.

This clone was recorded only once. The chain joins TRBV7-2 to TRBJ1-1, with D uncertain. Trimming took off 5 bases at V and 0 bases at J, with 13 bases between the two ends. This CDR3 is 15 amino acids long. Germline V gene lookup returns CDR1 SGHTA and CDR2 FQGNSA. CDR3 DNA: TGTGCCAGCAGCGCCGTCCCTCCTATGAACACTGAAGCTTTCTTT. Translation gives CASSAVPPMNTEAFF.

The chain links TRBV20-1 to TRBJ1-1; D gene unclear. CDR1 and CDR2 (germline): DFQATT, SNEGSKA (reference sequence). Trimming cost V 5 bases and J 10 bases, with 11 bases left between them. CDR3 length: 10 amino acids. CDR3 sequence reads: CSAAPRVAFF. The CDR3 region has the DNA TGCAGTGCTGCCCCCCGGGTAGCTTTCTTT.

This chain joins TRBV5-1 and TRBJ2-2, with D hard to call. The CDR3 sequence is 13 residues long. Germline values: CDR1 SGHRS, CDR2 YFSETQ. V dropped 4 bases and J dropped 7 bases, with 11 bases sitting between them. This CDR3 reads CASSPSVGGELFF. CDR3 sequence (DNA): TGCGCCAGCAGCCCGTCGGTGGGCGGGGAGCTGTTTTTT.

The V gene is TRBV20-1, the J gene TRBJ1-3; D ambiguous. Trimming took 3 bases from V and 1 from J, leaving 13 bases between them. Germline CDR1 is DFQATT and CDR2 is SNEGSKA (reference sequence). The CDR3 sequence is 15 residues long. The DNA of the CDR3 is TGCAGTGCTAGTACCGCTACAGTTTCTGGAAACACCATATATTTT. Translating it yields CSASTATVSGNTIYF.

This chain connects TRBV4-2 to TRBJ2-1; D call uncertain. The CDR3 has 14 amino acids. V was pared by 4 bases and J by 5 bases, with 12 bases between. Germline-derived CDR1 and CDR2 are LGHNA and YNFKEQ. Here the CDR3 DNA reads TGTGCCAGCAGCCTCAGCTGGGCGGACAATGAGCAGTTCTTC. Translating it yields CASSLSWADNEQFF.